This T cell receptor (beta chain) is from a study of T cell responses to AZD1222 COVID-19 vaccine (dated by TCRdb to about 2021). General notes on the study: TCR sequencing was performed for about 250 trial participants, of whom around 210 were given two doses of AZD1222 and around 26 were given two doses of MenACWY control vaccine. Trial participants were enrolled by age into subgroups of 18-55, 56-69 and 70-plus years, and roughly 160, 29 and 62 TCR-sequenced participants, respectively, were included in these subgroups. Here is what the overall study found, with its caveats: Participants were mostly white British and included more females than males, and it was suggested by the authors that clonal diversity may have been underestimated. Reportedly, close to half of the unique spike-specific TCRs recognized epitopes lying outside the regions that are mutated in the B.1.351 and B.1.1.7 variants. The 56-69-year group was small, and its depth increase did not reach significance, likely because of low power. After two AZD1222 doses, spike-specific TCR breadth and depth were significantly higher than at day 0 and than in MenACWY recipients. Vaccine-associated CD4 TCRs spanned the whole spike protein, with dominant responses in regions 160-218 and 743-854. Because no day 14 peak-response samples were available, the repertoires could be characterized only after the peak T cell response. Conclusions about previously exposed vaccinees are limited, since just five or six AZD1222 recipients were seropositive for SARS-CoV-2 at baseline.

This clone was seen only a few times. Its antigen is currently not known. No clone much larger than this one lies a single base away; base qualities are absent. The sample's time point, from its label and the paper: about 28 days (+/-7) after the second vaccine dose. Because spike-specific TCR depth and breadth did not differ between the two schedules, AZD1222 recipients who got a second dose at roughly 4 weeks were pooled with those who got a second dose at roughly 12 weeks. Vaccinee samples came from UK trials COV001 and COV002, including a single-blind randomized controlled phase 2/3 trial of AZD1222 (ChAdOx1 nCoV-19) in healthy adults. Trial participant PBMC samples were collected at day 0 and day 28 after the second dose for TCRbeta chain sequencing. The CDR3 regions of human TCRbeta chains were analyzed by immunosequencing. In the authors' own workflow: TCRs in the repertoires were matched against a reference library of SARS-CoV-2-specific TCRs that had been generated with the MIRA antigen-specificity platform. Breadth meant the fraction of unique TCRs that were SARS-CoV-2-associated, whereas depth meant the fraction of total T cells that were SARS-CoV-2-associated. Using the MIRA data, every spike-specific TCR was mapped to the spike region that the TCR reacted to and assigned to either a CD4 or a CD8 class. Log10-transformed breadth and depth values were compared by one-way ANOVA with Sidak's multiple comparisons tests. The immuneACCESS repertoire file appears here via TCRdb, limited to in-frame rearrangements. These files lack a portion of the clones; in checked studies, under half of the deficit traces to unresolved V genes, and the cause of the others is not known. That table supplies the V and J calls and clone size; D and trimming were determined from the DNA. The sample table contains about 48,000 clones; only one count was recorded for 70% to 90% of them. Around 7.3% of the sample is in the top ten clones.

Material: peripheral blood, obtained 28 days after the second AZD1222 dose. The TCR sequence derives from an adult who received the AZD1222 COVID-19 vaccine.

The CDR3 amino acid sequence is: CASSLDLGKLFF. DNA sequence: TGTGCCAGCAGCTTAGATCTAGGAAAACTGTTTTTT. The sequence links TRBV7-2 to TRBJ1-4, with the D gene call left open. The germline V gene encodes CDR1 SGHTA and CDR2 FQGNSA. V was cut back by 1 base and J by 10 bases, leaving a gap of 7 bases between them. Inclusive of the bounding cysteine and phenylalanine, the CDR3 is 12 residues long. Of all the DNA, just the CDR3 is kept, 36 bases in frame from base 1.